One T cell receptor beta chain is described in this entry. The Seattle patients joined while their infection was active and were tracked longitudinally afterward. The record originates from a study of blood T cell repertoires in COVID-19. Background on the study: Samples came from the United States, Italy and Spain, spanning acute and convalescent COVID-19.

Measured with immunoSEQ multiplex PCR; TCRdb has only the in-frame clones, and not every one. The data show 330,000 or so clones, approximately 88% seen once. This clonotype originated in a man under 40 with COVID-19, enrolled during active disease. Sample: peripheral blood.

CDR3 sequence (DNA): TGTGCCAGCAGCCGCTCCCGGGGGGGGAACAATGAGCAGTTCTTC. Residues: CASSRSRGGNNEQFF. The chain couples TRBV7-2 to TRBJ2-1, with 8 bases identical to TRBD2. The CDR3 totals 15 residues. With V trimmed by 5 bases and J by 5 bases, 8 bases remained unmatched. Germline V gives CDR1 SGHTA, CDR2 FQGNSA.